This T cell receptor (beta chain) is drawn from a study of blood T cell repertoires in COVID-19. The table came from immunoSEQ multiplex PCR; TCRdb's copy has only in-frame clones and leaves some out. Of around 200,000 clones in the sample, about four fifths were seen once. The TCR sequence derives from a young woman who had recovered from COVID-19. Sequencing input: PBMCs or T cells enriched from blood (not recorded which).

The CDR3 sequence: CASSFRDRGAGETQYF. For the CDR3, the DNA is TGTGCCAGCAGCTTCCGGGACAGGGGGGCGGGGGAGACCCAGTACTTC. The rearrangement links TRBV11-3 to TRBJ2-5; 11 nucleotides match TRBD1. This CDR3 is 16 amino acids long. The V gene's germline CDR1 is SGHNT and CDR2 YENEEA. J gave up 5 bases and V 3 bases, and 8 bases lay outside the gene matches.